The 28 T cell receptor beta chains in this list originate from one sample, sequenced in a study of neurological immune-mediated disorders (dated 2019 in TCRdb). Library preparation used 5' RACE. Sequencing instrument: Illumina HiSeq 2500. TCRdb took the public reads, trimmed them with fastp at Q25, ran MiXCR for clone calling and kept in-frame beta chains. CDR3 protein duplicates are merged, each entry listing the most common genes and DNA. The sample includes roughly 74,000 distinct CDR3 sequences, with 4% to 6% observed a single time. The ten most abundant clones make up less than 7.5% of the sample. The specimen was PBMCs. These receptors came from a young man with multiple sclerosis.

The table lists this clonotype with many counts. The chain uses TRBV12-3 or TRBV12-4 and TRBJ2-7; 11 nucleotides agree with TRBD2. This CDR3 is 15 amino acids long. Trimming took 2 bases from V and 4 from J; bases not matched to a gene: 4. As DNA, the CDR3 is TGTGCCAGCAGTTTACGCCTAGCGGGAGGATACGAGCAGTACTTC. Protein product: CASSLRLAGGYEQYF.

In its sample, this clonotype was seen many times. The V call is TRBV20-1, the J call TRBJ1-2; D is unresolved. The CDR3 length is 13 residues. Germline lookup yields CDR1 DFQATT and CDR2 SNEGSKA (reference sequence). Trimming left V 1 base short and J 11 bases short, with 17 bases between. The CDR3 bases are TGCAGTGCTAGAGTAGAACAGCGAGTGGGATACACCTTC. Encoded protein: CSARVEQRVGYTF.

This clonotype was seen at least ten times. The chain recombines TRBV20-1 with TRBJ1-2, with 10 bases that match TRBD1. The ends lost 2 bases at V and 2 bases at J; junction bases unmatched: 8. CDR1 and CDR2 (germline): DFQATT, SNEGSKA (reference sequence). The CDR3 has 16 residues. CDR3 region: CSARPRTGGPNYGYTF. The CDR3 coding sequence is TGCAGTGCTAGACCCCGGACAGGGGGTCCCAACTATGGCTACACCTTC.

This clonotype was recorded at least ten times. V and J are TRBV7-2 and TRBJ2-3, with 10 bases aligning to TRBD2. Germline V gene sequence: CDR1 SGHTA, CDR2 FQGNSA. The V and J ends lost 5 bases and 1 base, in that order; junction bases with no gene match: 9. The CDR3 length is 17 residues. The DNA of the CDR3 is TGTGCCAGCAGCCGTAGCGGGAGGAGGGAGGGCACAGATACGCAGTATTTT. Translation: CASSRSGRREGTDTQYF. The full variable domain, with the rest looked up from reference TRBV7-2 and TRBJ2-3, is GAGVSQSPSNKVTEKGKDVELRCDPISGHTALYWYRQSLGQGLEFLIYFQGNSAPDKSGLPSDRFSAERTGGSVSTLTIQRTQQEDSAVYLCASSRSGRREGTDTQYFGPGTRLTVL.

This clonotype was detected many times. This chain uses TRBV7-9 with TRBJ1-6; D ambiguous. The V end lost 5 bases, the J end lost 4 bases, and 3 bases lay between the germline ends. CDR1 and CDR2 (germline): SEHNR, FQNEAQ (reference sequence). The CDR3 contains 12 residues. The CDR3 is CASSTYNSPLHF. The CDR3 DNA reads as TGTGCCAGCAGCACTTATAATTCACCCCTCCACTTT. Full variable domain (remainder filled in from reference TRBV7-9 and TRBJ1-6): DTGVSQNPRHKITKRGQNVTFRCDPISEHNRLYWYRQTLGQGPEFLTYFQNEAQLEKSRLLSDRFSAERPKGSFSTLEIQRTEQGDSAMYLCASSTYNSPLHFGNGTRLTVT.

This clonotype was seen ten or more times. CDR3 sequence: CASQWDYEQYF. Here the CDR3 DNA reads TGTGCCAGCCAATGGGACTACGAGCAGTACTTC. The chain uses TRBV7-9 and TRBJ2-7; no firm D call. Trimming pared 8 bases from V and 3 bases from J, leaving 8 bases between. Per the germline V gene, CDR1 is SEHNR and CDR2 is FQNEAQ (reference sequence). This CDR3 region has 11 residues.

This clonotype came up many times. The V and J genes are TRBV3-1 and TRBJ2-7, with unresolved D. The CDR3 consists of 11 residues. Germline CDR1 is LGHDT and CDR2 is YNNKEL (reference sequence). V lost 0 bases, J lost 6 bases, and 3 bases lay in between. CDR3: CASSQDSEQYF. Here the CDR3 DNA reads TGTGCCAGCAGCCAAGACAGCGAGCAGTACTTC.

There are many counts of this clonotype. The CDR3 spells CASSQEAGGRAEAFF. CDR3 coding DNA: TGCGCCAGCAGCCAAGAGGCCGGAGGGAGGGCTGAAGCTTTCTTT. The chain uses TRBV4-3 and TRBJ1-1; no clear D. V lost 0 bases and J lost 6, with 14 bases in between. Germline assignment: CDR1 LGHNA and CDR2 YSLEER. This CDR3 has 15 residues.

This clonotype showed up just a few times. A read error may be the cause here, since a much bigger clone is one base away. V usage is TRBV3-1 and J usage is TRBJ1-1; D gene uncertain. Trimming took off 2 bases at V and 0 bases at J, with 4 bases between the two ends. From germline, CDR1 is LGHDT and CDR2 YNNKEL (reference sequence). This CDR3 has 13 residues. This CDR3 is CASSQNLNTEAFF. CDR3 DNA sequence: TGTGCCAGCAGCCAAAATCTGAACACTGAAGCTTTCTTT. The entire variable domain, with the rest obtained from reference TRBV3-1 and TRBJ1-1, is as follows: DTAVSQTPKYLVTQMGNDKSIKCEQNLGHDTMYWYKQDSKKFLKIMFSYNNKELIINETVPNRFSPKSPDKAHLNLHINSLELGDSAVYFCASSQNLNTEAFFGQGTRLTVV.

V gene TRBV21-1 combines with J gene TRBJ1-1; whether TRBD1, the table's D call, matches the DNA was not checked. TRBV21-1 corresponds to a pseudogene. The CDR3 has 15 residues. CDR3 DNA sequence: TGTGCCAGCAGCAACATAGGGGCCGGGGCCACTGAAGCTTTCTTT. Translating gives CASSNIGAGATEAFF.

A few counts support this clonotype. V is TRBV20-1 and J is TRBJ2-5; TRBD2 aligns across 9 bases. The CDR3 is made up of 14 amino acids. Germline V lookup: CDR1 DFQATT, CDR2 SNEGSKA (reference sequence). The ends lost 3 bases at V and 5 bases at J; junction bases unmatched: 7. This CDR3 is CSASAGGVFETQYF. CDR3 nucleotides: TGCAGTGCTAGCGCGGGGGGGGTTTTCGAGACCCAGTACTTC.

This clonotype was counted at least ten times. V is TRBV9 and J is TRBJ2-7, with D tentatively TRBD2 (6 bases). The CDR3 length is 14 residues. Deletions cut 2 bases from V and 5 bases from J, with 14 bases between. The germline gives CDR1 SGDLS, CDR2 YYNGEE. CDR3 residues: CASSVLSWGDEQYF. In DNA, the CDR3 is TGTGCCAGCAGCGTTCTGAGTTGGGGGGACGAGCAGTACTTC.

This clonotype was observed many times. The chain recombines TRBV20-1 with TRBJ1-5; 7 bases match TRBD1. The CDR3 sequence is 14 residues long. The germline V gene has CDR1 DFQATT and CDR2 SNEGSKA (reference sequence). V trimming: 5 bases; J trimming: 6 bases; junction bases outside the gene matches: 10. For the CDR3, the DNA is TGCAGTGCTCAGACAGGGACCGGGGGTCAGCCCCAGCATTTT. This encodes CSAQTGTGGQPQHF.

This clonotype was observed many times. V is TRBV29-1 and J is TRBJ2-7; TRBD2 matches 13 bases. In germline, CDR1 is SQVTM, CDR2 ANQGSEA. Germline trimming cut 0 bases from V and 7 bases from J; bases unmatched to any gene: 3. The CDR3 is made up of 14 amino acids. CDR3 loop: CSVEEPGLAGEQYF. CDR3 nucleotides: TGCAGCGTTGAAGAACCGGGACTAGCGGGAGAGCAGTACTTC.

This clonotype was picked up many times. The chain couples TRBV24-1 to TRBJ2-2; D remains unclear. CDR3 length: 14 amino acids. Germline V gene data show CDR1 as KGHDR and CDR2 as SFDVKD. Trimming cost V 4 bases and J 6 bases, with 11 bases left between them. The CDR3 loop is CATSDHPFAGELFF. CDR3 bases: TGTGCCACCAGTGACCACCCGTTCGCCGGGGAGCTGTTTTTT.

Ten or more counts support this clonotype. The chain joins TRBV20-1 to TRBJ1-4, with unresolved D. With 3 bases removed from V and 8 bases from J, the gap between germline ends came to 19 bases. CDR1 is DFQATT and CDR2 is SNEGSKA in the germline V gene (reference sequence). The CDR3 runs to 15 residues. CDR3 nucleotide sequence: TGCAGTGCTAGGGCCCCCGGGAGGACGCAAGAAAAACTGTTTTTT. Translation gives CSARAPGRTQEKLFF.

For this clonotype: At one of its ends the junction is not consistent with the germline gene, which may arise from a read error. In DNA form, the CDR3 reads TGCGCCTGCAGCTTGGGTGCTAGCGGGGGGTCTAGCACAGATACGCAGTATTTT. It specifies CACSLGASGGSSTDTQYF. V gene TRBV5-1 combines with J gene TRBJ2-3; 11 bases agree with TRBD2. Germline values: CDR1 SGHRS, CDR2 YFSETQ. This CDR3 comprises 18 residues. Together with reference TRBV5-1 and TRBJ2-3, the CDR3 gives the full variable domain: KAGVTQTPRYLIKTRGQQVTLSCSPISGHRSVSWYQQTPGQGLQFLFEYFSETQRNKGNFPGRFSGRQFSNSRSEMNVSTLELGDSALYLCACSLGASGGSSTDTQYFGPGTRLTVL.

This clonotype was observed at least ten times. The CDR3 loop is CASSLAGQGGSPLHF. The CDR3 DNA reads as TGCGCCAGCAGCTTGGCGGGACAAGGCGGCTCACCCCTCCACTTT. The gene calls are TRBV5-1 and TRBJ1-6, with a weak D call TRBD1 (6 bases). The CDR3 loop spans 15 amino acids. V was trimmed by 0 bases and J by 10 bases, leaving 14 bases between them. Germline assignment: CDR1 SGHRS and CDR2 YFSETQ.

The genes are TRBV7-2 and TRBJ2-3; no clear D. V dropped 1 base and J dropped 3 bases, with 8 bases sitting between them. The V gene's germline CDR1 is SGHTA and CDR2 FQGNSA. The CDR3 is made up of 14 amino acids. CDR3 sequence: CASSLVVGTDTQYF. The CDR3 nucleotides read TGTGCCAGCAGCTTAGTAGTCGGAACAGATACGCAGTATTTT.

At least ten counts were recorded for this clonotype. The chain links TRBV5-1 to TRBJ2-7; a possible D gene is TRBD2 (6 bases). The CDR3 extends over 14 amino acids. The V end lost 0 bases, the J end lost 5 bases, and 12 bases lay between the germline ends. Germline V gene data show CDR1 as SGHRS and CDR2 as YFSETQ. The CDR3, as DNA: TGCGCCAGCAGCTTGGATCGGGGAGGAAACGAGCAGTACTTC. Its protein is CASSLDRGGNEQYF.

This clonotype has ten or more counts. Written as DNA, the CDR3 is TGCAGTGCTAGGGGGGGGAGAGATACGCAGTATTTT. Its translation: CSARGGRDTQYF. This chain links TRBV20-1 with TRBJ2-3, with TRBD2 identical over 7 bases. The junction had 2 bases not matched to a gene; V was cut back by 3 bases and J by 5 bases. The CDR3 is made up of 12 amino acids. The germline V gene encodes CDR1 DFQATT and CDR2 SNEGSKA (reference sequence).

This clonotype was detected many times. The CDR3 DNA sequence: TGTGCCAGCAGCAACCGGGACAGGAGCACAGATACGCAGTATTTT. This translates into CASSNRDRSTDTQYF. The V call is TRBV7-2, the J call TRBJ2-3; 8 bases match TRBD1. Unmatched junction bases numbered 4, after V lost 5 bases and J lost 0 bases. The CDR3 runs 15 residues. Per the germline V gene, CDR1 is SGHTA and CDR2 is FQGNSA. The full variable domain, with the rest looked up from reference TRBV7-2 and TRBJ2-3, is GAGVSQSPSNKVTEKGKDVELRCDPISGHTALYWYRQSLGQGLEFLIYFQGNSAPDKSGLPSDRFSAERTGGSVSTLTIQRTQQEDSAVYLCASSNRDRSTDTQYFGPGTRLTVL.

This clonotype was found many times. One end of the junction does not line up with germline, which may come from a read error. The chain links TRBV20-1 to TRBJ1-5; no reliable D call. This CDR3 is 15 amino acids long. Looked up from germline, CDR1 is DFQATT and CDR2 is SNEGSKA (reference sequence). The CDR3 sequence: CSARGPDYSNQPQHF. The CDR3 DNA reads TGCAGTGCCAGAGGGCCCGATTATAGCAATCAGCCCCAGCATTTT.

This clonotype was found many times. The V call is TRBV5-8, the J call TRBJ1-1; 8 bases map to TRBD1. The V segment lost 3 bases and the J segment 4 bases; nucleotides outside the gene matches: 5. There are 14 residues in the CDR3. Germline CDR1 SGHTS, CDR2 YDEGEE. The chain's CDR3 is CASSYRGGGTEAFF. The CDR3 DNA follows: TGTGCCAGCAGCTACAGGGGGGGGGGCACTGAAGCTTTCTTT.

This clonotype occurred many times. J is TRBJ2-3 and V is TRBV20-1; 9 nucleotides agree with TRBD2. The ends lost 3 bases at V and 3 bases at J; junction bases unmatched: 7. The V gene's germline CDR1 is DFQATT and CDR2 SNEGSKA (reference sequence). The CDR3 covers 15 residues. The CDR3 region has the DNA TGCAGTGCTAGCGTGGGGGCGGGGGGGACAGATACGCAGTATTTT. Its translation is CSASVGAGGTDTQYF.

This clonotype was seen more than once but under ten times. The gene calls are TRBV7-8 and TRBJ2-2; a weak D match, TRBD1 (6 bases). This CDR3 has 15 amino acids. Per the germline V gene, CDR1 is SGHVS and CDR2 is FQNEAQ. Trimming removed 5 bases from V and 1 base from J, with 11 bases in between. CDR3 bases: TGTGCCAGCAGCCTGATCAGGGGGAACACCGGGGAGCTGTTTTTT. Its protein product is CASSLIRGNTGELFF.

This clonotype was seen repeatedly, ten times or more. The CDR3 nucleotides are TGTGCCAGCGGGGCTCTGAAGGGGCGGCCCTTGGGTGAGCAGTTCTTC. Translation: CASGALKGRPLGEQFF. This sequence joins TRBV27 and TRBJ2-1; tentatively, D is TRBD1 (5 bases). The CDR3 has 16 amino acids. V was pared by 8 bases and J by 9 bases, with 26 bases between. Germline V gives CDR1 MNHEY, CDR2 SMNVEV (reference sequence).

This clonotype has at least ten counts. A much bigger clone sits one base away, suggesting this may be a read error. The rearrangement links TRBV20-1 to TRBJ2-6; D is perhaps TRBD1 (5 bases). Germline CDR1 is DFQATT and CDR2 is SNEGSKA (reference sequence). CDR3 length: 14 amino acids. The DNA for the CDR3 is TGCAGTGCAGCAGGGTTCCCTGGGGCCAAAGTCCTGACTTTC. Translated: CSAAGFPGAKVLTF.